The clone carrying this T cell receptor (beta chain) has only a few counts. Its matching antigen is unknown. Method: immunoSEQ multiplex PCR; TCRdb's copy keeps in-frame clones and lacks some. The sample records some 130,000 clones, 82% being singletons. This entry is derived from a study of cytomegalovirus exposure and HLA in healthy donors. Study-wide background: The same platform as the 650 to 700 first-cohort repertoires was used for the 130 or so validation repertoires, a later analysis reported. Study findings and constraints: Researchers counted around 180 TCR beta chains as cytomegalovirus-associated. Whilst most TCR sequences proved rare, a subset of public TCRs occurred across many donors.

The V gene lost 0 bases and the J gene lost 8 bases, with 12 bases spanning the gap. Germline CDR1 SGHRS, CDR2 YFSETQ. The CDR3 spans 15 residues. The donors were part of the roughly 130-subject validation cohort, which stood apart from the roughly 700-subject first cohort. Sample: PBMCs. This sequence was found in a man aged 25 to 45 in good health and CMV-seropositive. The chain employs TRBV5-1 and TRBJ1-6; D is unresolved. The CDR3 spells CASSLDTNWDSPLHF. As DNA, the CDR3 is TGCGCCAGCAGCTTGGACACTAACTGGGATTCACCCCTCCACTTT. The full variable domain, with the rest looked up from reference TRBV5-1 and TRBJ1-6, is KAGVTQTPRYLIKTRGQQVTLSCSPISGHRSVSWYQQTPGQGLQFLFEYFSETQRNKGNFPGRFSGRQFSNSRSEMNVSTLELGDSALYLCASSLDTNWDSPLHFGNGTRLTVT.